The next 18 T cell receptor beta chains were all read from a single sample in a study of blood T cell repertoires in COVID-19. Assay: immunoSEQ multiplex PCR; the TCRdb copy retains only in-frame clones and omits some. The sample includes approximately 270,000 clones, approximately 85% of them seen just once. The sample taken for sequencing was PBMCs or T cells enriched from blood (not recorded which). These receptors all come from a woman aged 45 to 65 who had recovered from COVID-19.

CDR3 protein: CASSRGTPNTGELFF. The CDR3, as DNA: TGTGCCAGCAGCCGCGGGACGCCGAACACCGGGGAGCTGTTTTTT. The genes are TRBV7-9 and TRBJ2-2; maybe TRBD2 (6 bases). Germline V gene lookup returns CDR1 SEHNR and CDR2 FQNEAQ (reference sequence). The CDR3 loop spans 15 amino acids. Trimming stripped 5 bases from V and 0 bases from J, with 10 bases between.

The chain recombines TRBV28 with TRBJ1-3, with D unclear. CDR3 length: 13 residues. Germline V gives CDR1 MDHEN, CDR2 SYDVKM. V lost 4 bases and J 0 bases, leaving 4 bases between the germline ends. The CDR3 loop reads CASSYSSGNTIYF. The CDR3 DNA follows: TGTGCCAGCAGTTACAGCTCTGGAAACACCATATATTTT.

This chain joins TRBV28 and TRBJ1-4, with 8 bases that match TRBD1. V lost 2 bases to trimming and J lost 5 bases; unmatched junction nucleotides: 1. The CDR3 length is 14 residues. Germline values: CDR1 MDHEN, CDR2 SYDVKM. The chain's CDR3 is CASSLNRGNEKLFF. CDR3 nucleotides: TGTGCCAGCAGTTTAAACAGGGGGAATGAAAAACTGTTTTTT.

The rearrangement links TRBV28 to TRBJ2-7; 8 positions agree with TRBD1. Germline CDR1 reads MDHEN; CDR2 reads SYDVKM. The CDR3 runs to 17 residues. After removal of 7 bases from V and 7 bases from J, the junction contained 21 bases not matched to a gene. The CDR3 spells CASIGAYVTGGRWEQYF. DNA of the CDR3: TGTGCCAGCATTGGGGCCTACGTCACAGGGGGGCGCTGGGAGCAGTACTTC.

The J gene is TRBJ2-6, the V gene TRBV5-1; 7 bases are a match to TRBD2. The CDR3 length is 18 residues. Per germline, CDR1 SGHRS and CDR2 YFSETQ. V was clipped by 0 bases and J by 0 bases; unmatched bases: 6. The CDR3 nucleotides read TGCGCCAGCAGCTTGGGGGCTAGCGGTACCTCTGGGGCCAACGTCCTGACTTTC. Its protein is CASSLGASGTSGANVLTF.

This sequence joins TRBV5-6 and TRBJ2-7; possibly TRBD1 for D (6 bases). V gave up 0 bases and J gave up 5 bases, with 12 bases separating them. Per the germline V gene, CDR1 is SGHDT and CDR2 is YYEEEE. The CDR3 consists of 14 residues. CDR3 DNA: TGTGCCAGCAGCTTGGGCAGGGGAAAGGACGAGCAGTACTTC. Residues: CASSLGRGKDEQYF.

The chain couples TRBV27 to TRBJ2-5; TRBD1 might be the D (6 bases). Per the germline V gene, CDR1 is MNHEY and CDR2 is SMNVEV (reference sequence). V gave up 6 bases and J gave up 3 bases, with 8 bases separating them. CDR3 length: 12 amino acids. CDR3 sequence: CASRQGKETQYF. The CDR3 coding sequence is TGTGCCAGCAGGCAGGGGAAAGAGACCCAGTACTTC.

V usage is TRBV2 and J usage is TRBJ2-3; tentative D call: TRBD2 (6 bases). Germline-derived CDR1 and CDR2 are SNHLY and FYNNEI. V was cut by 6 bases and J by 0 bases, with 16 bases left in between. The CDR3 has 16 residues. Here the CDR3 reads CASRMRAGSSTDTQYF. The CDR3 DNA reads TGTGCCAGCAGGATGAGGGCGGGGTCTAGCACAGATACGCAGTATTTT. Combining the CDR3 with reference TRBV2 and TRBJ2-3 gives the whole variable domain EPEVTQTPSHQVTQMGQEVILRCVPISNHLYFYWYRQILGQKVEFLVSFYNNEISEKSEIFDDQFSVERPDGSNFTLKIRSTKLEDSAMYFCASRMRAGSSTDTQYFGPGTRLTVL.

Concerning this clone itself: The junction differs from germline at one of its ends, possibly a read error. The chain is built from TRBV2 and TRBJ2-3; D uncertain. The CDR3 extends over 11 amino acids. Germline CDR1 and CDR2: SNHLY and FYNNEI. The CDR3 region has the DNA TGTGCCAGCACCGAACAAGATCCGCAGTATTTT. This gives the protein CASTEQDPQYF.

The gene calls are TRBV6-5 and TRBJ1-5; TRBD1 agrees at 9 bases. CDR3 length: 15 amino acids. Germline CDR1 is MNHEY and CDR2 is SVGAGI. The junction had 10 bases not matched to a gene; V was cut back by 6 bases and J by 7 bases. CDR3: CASSSGQGMGQPQHF. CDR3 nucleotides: TGTGCCAGCAGCAGTGGACAGGGGATGGGGCAGCCCCAGCATTTT.

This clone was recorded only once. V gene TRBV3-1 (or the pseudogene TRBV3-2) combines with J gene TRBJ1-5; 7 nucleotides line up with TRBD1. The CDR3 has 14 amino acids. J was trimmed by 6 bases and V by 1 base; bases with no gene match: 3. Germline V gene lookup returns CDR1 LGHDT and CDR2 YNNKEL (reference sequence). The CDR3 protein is CASSQGTGPQPQHF. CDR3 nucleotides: TGTGCCAGCAGCCAAGGGACAGGACCTCAGCCCCAGCATTTT.

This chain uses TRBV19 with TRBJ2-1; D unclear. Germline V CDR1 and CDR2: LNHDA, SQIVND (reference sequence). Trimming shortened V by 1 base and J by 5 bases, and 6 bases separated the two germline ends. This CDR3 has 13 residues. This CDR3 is CASSIASNNEQFF. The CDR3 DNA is TGTGCCAGTAGTATAGCATCCAACAATGAGCAGTTCTTC.

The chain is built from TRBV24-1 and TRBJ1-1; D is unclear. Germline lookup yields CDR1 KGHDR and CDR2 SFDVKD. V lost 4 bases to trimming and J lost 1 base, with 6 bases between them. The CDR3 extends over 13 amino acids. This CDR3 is CATSEAGNTEAFF. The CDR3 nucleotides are TGTGCCACCAGTGAGGCAGGGAACACTGAAGCTTTCTTT.

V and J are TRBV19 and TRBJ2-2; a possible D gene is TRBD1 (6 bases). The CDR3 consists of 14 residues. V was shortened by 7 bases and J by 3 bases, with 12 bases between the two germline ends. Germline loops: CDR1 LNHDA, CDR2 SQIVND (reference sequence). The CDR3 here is CASTTGSYTGELFF. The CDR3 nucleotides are TGTGCCAGTACCACAGGGTCGTACACCGGGGAGCTGTTTTTT. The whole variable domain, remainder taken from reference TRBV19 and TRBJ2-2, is DGGITQSPKYLFRKEGQNVTLSCEQNLNHDAMYWYRQDPGQGLRLIYYSQIVNDFQKGDIAEGYSVSREKKESFPLTVTSAQKNPTAFYLCASTTGSYTGELFFGEGSRLTVL.

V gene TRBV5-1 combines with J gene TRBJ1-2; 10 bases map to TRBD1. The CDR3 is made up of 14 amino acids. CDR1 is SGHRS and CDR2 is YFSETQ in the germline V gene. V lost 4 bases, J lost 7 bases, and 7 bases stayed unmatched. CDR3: CASSGGTGDLGYTF. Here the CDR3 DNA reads TGCGCCAGCAGCGGGGGGACAGGGGATCTTGGCTACACCTTC.

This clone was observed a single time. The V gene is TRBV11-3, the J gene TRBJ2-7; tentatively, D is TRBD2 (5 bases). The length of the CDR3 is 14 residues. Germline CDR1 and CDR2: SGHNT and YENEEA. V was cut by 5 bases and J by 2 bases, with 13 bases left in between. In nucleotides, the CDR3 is TGTGCCAGCAGCCCCAGTGGAGGTCCCTACGAGCAGTACTTC. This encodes CASSPSGGPYEQYF.

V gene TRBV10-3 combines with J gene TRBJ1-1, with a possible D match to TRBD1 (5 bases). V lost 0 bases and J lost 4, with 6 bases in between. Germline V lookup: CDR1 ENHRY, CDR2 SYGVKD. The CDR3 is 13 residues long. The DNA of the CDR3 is TGTGCCATCAGTGAGTCGGGGGGCACTGAAGCTTTCTTT. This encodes CAISESGGTEAFF.

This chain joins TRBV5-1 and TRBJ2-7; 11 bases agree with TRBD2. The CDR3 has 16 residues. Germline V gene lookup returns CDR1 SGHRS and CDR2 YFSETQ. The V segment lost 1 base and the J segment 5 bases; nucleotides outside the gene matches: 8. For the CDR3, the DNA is TGCGCCAGCAGCTTGTGGGTAGCGGGAGGGCCGAACGAGCAGTACTTC. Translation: CASSLWVAGGPNEQYF.